In its sample, the clone carrying this T cell receptor (beta chain) was seen a few times. This sample was included in a study of T-cell memory formation after mild COVID-19. Germline loops: CDR1 SGHRS, CDR2 YFSETQ. The V end lost 6 bases, the J end lost 2 bases, and 14 bases lay between the germline ends. The CDR3 totals 15 residues. One entry per CDR3 protein results from TCRdb running MiXCR on the 5' RACE reads. This sample carries 180,000 or so distinct CDR3 sequences, under 14% of them seen once, and the ten largest clones take 3.5% to 4.5%. Sequencing was done on a sample of PBMCs or a T cell subset sorted from them (not recorded which). This clonotype was sampled from a man between 18 and 29 years old who had mild COVID-19 (a few samples of this study predate the infection). Cell type and time point are not known. V gene TRBV5-1 combines with J gene TRBJ2-2, with D possibly matching TRBD1 (6 bases). CDR3: CASTSQGLNTGELFF. The CDR3 nucleotides read TGCGCCAGCACCTCCCAGGGGCTCAACACCGGGGAGCTGTTTTTT.